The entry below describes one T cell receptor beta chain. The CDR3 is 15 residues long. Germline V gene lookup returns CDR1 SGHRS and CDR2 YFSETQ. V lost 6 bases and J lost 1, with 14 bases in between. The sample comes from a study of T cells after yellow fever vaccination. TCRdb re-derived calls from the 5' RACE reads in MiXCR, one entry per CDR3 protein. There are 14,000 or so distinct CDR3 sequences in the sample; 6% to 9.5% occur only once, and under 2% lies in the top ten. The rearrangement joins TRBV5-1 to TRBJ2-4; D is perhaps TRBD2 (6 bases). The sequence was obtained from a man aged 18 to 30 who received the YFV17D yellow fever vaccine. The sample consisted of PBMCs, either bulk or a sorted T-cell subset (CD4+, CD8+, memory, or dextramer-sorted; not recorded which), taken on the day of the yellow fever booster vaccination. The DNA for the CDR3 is TGCGCCAGCACCGACCCGGCGGGGGCCAAAAACATTCAGTACTTC. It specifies CASTDPAGAKNIQYF.